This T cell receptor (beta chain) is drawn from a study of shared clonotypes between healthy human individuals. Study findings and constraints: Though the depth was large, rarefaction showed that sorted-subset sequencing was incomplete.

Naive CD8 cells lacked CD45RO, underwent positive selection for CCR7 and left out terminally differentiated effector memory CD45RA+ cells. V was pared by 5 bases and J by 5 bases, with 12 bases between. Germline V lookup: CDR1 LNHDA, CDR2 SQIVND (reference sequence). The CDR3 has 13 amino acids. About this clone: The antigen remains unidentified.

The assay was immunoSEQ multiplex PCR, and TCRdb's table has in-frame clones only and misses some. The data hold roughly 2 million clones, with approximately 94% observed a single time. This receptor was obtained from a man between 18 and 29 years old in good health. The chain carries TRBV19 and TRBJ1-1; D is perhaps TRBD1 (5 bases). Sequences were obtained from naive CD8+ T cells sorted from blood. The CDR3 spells CASSERGSTEAFF. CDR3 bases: TGTGCCAGTAGTGAGCGGGGCTCAACTGAAGCTTTCTTT.